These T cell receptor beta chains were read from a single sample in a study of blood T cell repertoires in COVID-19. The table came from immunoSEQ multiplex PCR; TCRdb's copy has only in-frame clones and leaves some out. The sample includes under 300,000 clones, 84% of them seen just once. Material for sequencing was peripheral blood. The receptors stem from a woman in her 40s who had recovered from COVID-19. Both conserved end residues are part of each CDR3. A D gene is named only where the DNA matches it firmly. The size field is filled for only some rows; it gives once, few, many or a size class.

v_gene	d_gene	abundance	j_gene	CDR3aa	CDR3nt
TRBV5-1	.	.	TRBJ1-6	CASSLGSDSPLHF	TGCGCCAGCAGCTTGGGTAGCGATTCACCCCTCCACTTT
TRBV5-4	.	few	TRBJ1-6	CASSLEGATGRGSPLHF	TGTGCCAGCAGCTTGGAAGGAGCGACAGGTCGGGGATCACCCCTCCACTTT
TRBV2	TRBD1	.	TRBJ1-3	CASSPRTGALNTIYF	TGTGCCAGCAGTCCACGGACAGGGGCACTTAACACCATATATTTT
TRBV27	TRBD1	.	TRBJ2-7	CASRRTGTGIYEQYF	TGTGCCAGCAGGAGAACCGGGACAGGGATATACGAGCAGTACTTC
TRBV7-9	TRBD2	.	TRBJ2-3	CASSSPGSGGGDTQYF	TGTGCCAGCAGCTCCCCCGGTAGCGGGGGGGGAGATACGCAGTATTTT
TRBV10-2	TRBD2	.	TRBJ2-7	CASTSSGGYEQYF	TGCGCCAGCACATCTAGCGGGGGGTACGAGCAGTACTTC
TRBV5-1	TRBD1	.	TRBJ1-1	CASSSGQANTEAFF	TGCGCCAGCAGCTCGGGACAGGCGAACACTGAAGCTTTCTTT
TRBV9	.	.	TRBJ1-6	CASSGGNSPLHF	TGTGCCAGCAGCGGAGGGAATTCACCCCTCCACTTT
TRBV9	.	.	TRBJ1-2	CASSVDPEPTRGYTF	TGTGCCAGCAGCGTAGACCCAGAACCCACCCGCGGCTACACCTTC
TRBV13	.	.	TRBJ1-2	CASSSSGLSNYGYTF	TGTGCCAGCAGCTCTTCGGGACTCTCTAACTATGGCTACACCTTC
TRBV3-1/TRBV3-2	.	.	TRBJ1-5	CASSQGLPNSGQPQHF	TGTGCCAGCAGCCAAGGCTTACCGAACTCAGGACAGCCCCAGCATTTT
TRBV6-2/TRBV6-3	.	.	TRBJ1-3	CASSYLRQDSGNTIYF	TGTGCCAGCAGTTACCTCCGACAAGACTCTGGAAACACCATATATTTT
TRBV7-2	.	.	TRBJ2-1	CASSLAAGSYNEQFF	TGTGCCAGCAGCTTAGCCGCGGGTAGCTACAATGAGCAGTTCTTC
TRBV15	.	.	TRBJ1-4	CATSLRNNEKLFF	TGTGCCACCAGCCTGAGAAATAATGAAAAACTGTTTTTT
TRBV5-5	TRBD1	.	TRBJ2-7	CASSLAGDRALSYEQYF	TGTGCCAGCAGCTTGGCCGGTGACAGGGCCCTCTCCTACGAGCAGTACTTC
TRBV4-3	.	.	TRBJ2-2	CASSQGQGGNHRLNTGELFF	TGCGCCAGCAGCCAAGGTCAAGGAGGGAACCATAGACTTAACACCGGGGAGCTGTTTTTT
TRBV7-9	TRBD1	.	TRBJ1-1	CASSFDRGMATEAFF	TGTGCCAGCAGCTTTGACAGGGGAATGGCTACTGAAGCTTTCTTT